These 22 T cell receptor beta chains were all obtained from the same sample, sequenced in a study of T cells in Graves' hyperthyroidism and ophthalmopathy. Researchers amplified the TCR beta CDR3 regions from RNA transcripts. When the TCR CDR3 underwent first-round RT-PCR, the HTBI primer set was used. From the multiplex PCR reads, TCRdb called clonotypes with MiXCR, one entry per CDR3 protein. The sample has roughly 290,000 distinct CDR3 sequences; 13% are singletons. Source material: blood. Every receptor here comes from a woman between 25 and 40 years old with Graves' hyperthyroidism that later progressed to Graves' ophthalmopathy.

In its sample, this clonotype was seen many times. The genes are TRBV7-2 and TRBJ2-1; D gene uncertain. V lost 1 base, J lost 0 bases, and 4 bases lay in between. Looked up from germline, CDR1 is SGHTA and CDR2 is FQGNSA. The CDR3 has 14 residues. CDR3 loop: CASSLDRSYNEQFF. The CDR3, as DNA: TGTGCCAGCAGCTTAGACCGCTCCTACAATGAGCAGTTCTTC.

This clonotype was detected ten times or more. J is TRBJ2-1 and V is TRBV3-1; the match to TRBD2 covers 8 bases. Trimming at V came to 3 bases and at J to 10 bases, leaving 2 bases not matched to a gene. The length of the CDR3 is 12 residues. Per germline, CDR1 LGHDT and CDR2 YNNKEL (reference sequence). CDR3 nucleotide sequence: TGTGCCAGCAGCCATACTAGCGGAGAGCAGTTCTTC. Residues: CASSHTSGEQFF.

This clonotype was picked up many times. The rearrangement joins TRBV20-1 to TRBJ2-1; no reliable D call. There are 12 residues in the CDR3. V lost 4 bases and J 3 bases, leaving 7 bases between the germline ends. CDR1 is DFQATT, CDR2 SNEGSKA, per germline (reference sequence). CDR3 sequence reads: CSATTDYNEQFF. DNA for the CDR3: TGCAGTGCTACGACGGACTACAATGAGCAGTTCTTC.

CDR3 amino acids: CSALRQGATIYF. The CDR3 coding sequence is TGCAGTGCCCTAAGACAGGGGGCCACCATATATTTT. The chain joins TRBV20-1 to TRBJ1-3, with 10 nucleotides matching TRBD1. V dropped 6 bases and J dropped 9; count of bases not matched to a gene: 5. Germline lookup yields CDR1 DFQATT and CDR2 SNEGSKA (reference sequence). This CDR3 has 12 residues.

The rearrangement uses TRBV14 and TRBJ2-5, with 7 bases lining up with TRBD1. The CDR3 loop spans 15 amino acids. Germline V lookup: CDR1 SGHDN, CDR2 FVKESK. The trim removed 3 bases at V and 2 bases at J, leaving 6 bases unmatched. The chain's CDR3 is CASSHNRGPQETQYF. The CDR3 nucleotides read TGTGCCAGCAGCCATAACAGGGGCCCTCAAGAGACCCAGTACTTC.

This clonotype was counted many times. CDR3 coding DNA: TGTGCCTGGACCACTAAAGCGGGGTCCTACGAGCAGTACTTC. Residues: CAWTTKAGSYEQYF. The V gene is TRBV30, the J gene TRBJ2-7; TRBD2 matches 7 bases. Germline lookup yields CDR1 GTSNPN and CDR2 SVGIG (reference sequence). CDR3 length equals 14 residues. The V segment lost 4 bases and the J segment 1 base; nucleotides outside the gene matches: 7.

This clonotype has ten or more counts. The chain recombines TRBV7-9 with TRBJ1-5; maybe TRBD1 (5 bases). Trimming stripped 0 bases from V and 6 bases from J, with 9 bases between. Germline V lookup: CDR1 SEHNR, CDR2 FQNEAQ (reference sequence). This CDR3 is built from 14 residues. The CDR3 here is CASSLAPGTQPQHF. CDR3 nucleotides: TGTGCCAGCAGCTTAGCGCCCGGGACTCAGCCCCAGCATTTT.

This clonotype was counted many times. The chain recombines TRBV30 with TRBJ1-2; possibly TRBD1 for D (6 bases). This CDR3 comprises 13 residues. V was shortened by 3 bases and J by 7 bases, with 15 bases between the two germline ends. Germline loops: CDR1 GTSNPN, CDR2 SVGIG (reference sequence). In DNA form, the CDR3 reads TGTGCCTGGAGAAGGCAGGGGAATTCTGGCTACACCTTC. Its translation: CAWRRQGNSGYTF.

This clonotype was counted at least ten times. The chain couples TRBV20-1 to TRBJ2-5; D is tentatively TRBD1 or TRBD2 (5 bases each). This CDR3 comprises 14 residues. CDR1 and CDR2 from the germline V gene are DFQATT and SNEGSKA (reference sequence). With 6 bases removed from V and 4 bases from J, the gap between germline ends came to 18 bases. The CDR3: CSAYVWQGAETQYF. Written as DNA, the CDR3 is TGCAGTGCCTATGTTTGGCAGGGAGCAGAGACCCAGTACTTC.

This clonotype was seen at least ten times. This sequence joins TRBV7-9 and TRBJ2-5; no definite D call. The CDR3 is 16 amino acids. Germline assignment: CDR1 SEHNR and CDR2 FQNEAQ (reference sequence). V was pared by 1 base and J by 2 bases, with 14 bases between. For the CDR3, the DNA is TGTGCCAGCAGCTTAGAGTCTGGGGAATTGCAAGAGACCCAGTACTTC. Translating gives CASSLESGELQETQYF.

This clonotype was recorded at least ten times. The chain couples TRBV7-9 to TRBJ2-7; TRBD1 aligns across 9 bases. The CDR3 has 15 residues. V shed 3 bases, J shed 4 bases, and the junction held 7 bases outside the gene matches. CDR1 SEHNR and CDR2 FQNEAQ come from the germline V gene (reference sequence). CDR3 DNA: TGTGCCAGCAGCTTCGGACAGGGGACAAGGTACGAGCAGTACTTC. Translating gives CASSFGQGTRYEQYF.

This clonotype was detected ten times or more. V gene TRBV15 combines with J gene TRBJ2-1, with D possibly matching TRBD1 (6 bases). Germline CDR1 LNHNV, CDR2 YYDKDF (reference sequence). The V gene lost 6 bases and the J gene lost 7 bases, with 16 bases spanning the gap. The CDR3 loop spans 14 amino acids. The CDR3 loop is CATRTPGTLNEQFF. CDR3 bases: TGTGCCACCAGGACACCCGGGACACTGAATGAGCAGTTCTTC.

The chain combines TRBV19 with TRBJ2-1; 11 nucleotides agree with TRBD2. V was clipped by 0 bases and J by 5 bases; unmatched bases: 3. Germline V lookup: CDR1 LNHDA, CDR2 SQIVND (reference sequence). This CDR3 spans 16 amino acids. CDR3 amino acids: CASSIDLGLADNEQFF. DNA for the CDR3: TGTGCCAGTAGTATAGACCTGGGACTAGCGGACAATGAGCAGTTCTTC.

This clonotype was detected many times. V and J are TRBV5-6 and TRBJ1-1; weak D call: TRBD1 (6 bases). Germline V lookup: CDR1 SGHDT, CDR2 YYEEEE. CDR3 length: 16 residues. The V end was cut by 0 bases, the J end by 0 bases, with 12 bases between. This chain's CDR3 is CASSLVLTGLNTEAFF. The CDR3 coding sequence is TGTGCCAGCAGCTTGGTTCTTACAGGGCTGAACACTGAAGCTTTCTTT.

This clonotype was counted many times. This sequence joins TRBV3-1 and TRBJ2-1; D assignment may be TRBD1 or TRBD2 (5 bases each). This CDR3 spans 14 amino acids. The germline V and J ends were trimmed by 6 bases and 9 bases, with 18 bases remaining between them. Germline assignment: CDR1 LGHDT and CDR2 YNNKEL (reference sequence). CDR3: CASRVLGGQGEQFF. The CDR3 DNA sequence: TGTGCCAGCAGGGTGCTTGGAGGACAAGGTGAGCAGTTCTTC.

The V and J genes are TRBV2 and TRBJ2-1; 8 bases align to TRBD2. The trim removed 7 bases at V and 7 bases at J, leaving 9 bases unmatched. Germline loops: CDR1 SNHLY, CDR2 FYNNEI. This CDR3 comprises 14 residues. CDR3 amino acids: CASTGLALSNEQFF. The DNA of the CDR3 is TGTGCCAGCACCGGACTAGCCCTAAGTAATGAGCAGTTCTTC.

This clonotype has a handful of counts. The V and J genes are TRBV7-9 and TRBJ1-2; D is ambiguous. V lost 1 base to trimming and J lost 13 bases, with 10 bases between them. CDR3 length: 11 amino acids. CDR1 and CDR2 (germline): SEHNR, FQNEAQ (reference sequence). For the CDR3, the DNA is TGTGCCAGCAGCTTAGTGGAGGAGGCCACCTTC. Translating it yields CASSLVEEATF.

The chain is built from TRBV6-5 and TRBJ2-2; D uncertain. CDR1 and CDR2 from the germline V gene are MNHEY and SVGAGI. V was trimmed by 2 bases and J by 3 bases, leaving 10 bases between them. CDR3 length: 15 amino acids. For the CDR3, the DNA is TGTGCCAGCAGTTACGGAGATTTGTACACCGGGGAGCTGTTTTTT. It yields the protein CASSYGDLYTGELFF.

The chain employs TRBV6-5 and TRBJ1-5; no clear D gene. The germline gives CDR1 MNHEY, CDR2 SVGAGI. V gave up 4 bases and J gave up 6 bases, with 7 bases separating them. CDR3 length equals 12 residues. The CDR3 sequence is CASSSSPQPQHF. As DNA, the CDR3 is TGTGCCAGCAGTTCATCACCTCAGCCCCAGCATTTT.

The V and J genes are TRBV20-1 and TRBJ2-7; the match to TRBD2 covers 11 bases. Per the germline V gene, CDR1 is DFQATT and CDR2 is SNEGSKA (reference sequence). V shed 6 bases and J 4 bases; nucleotides not matched to a gene: 11. The CDR3 totals 15 residues. CDR3 in amino acids: CSAASGRNSLYEQYF. CDR3 in DNA: TGCAGTGCGGCTAGCGGGAGGAATTCTTTATACGAGCAGTACTTC.

This clonotype was seen many times. The J gene is TRBJ2-7, the V gene TRBV3-1; weak D call: TRBD1 (7 bases). There are 14 residues in the CDR3. Germline CDR1 is LGHDT and CDR2 is YNNKEL (reference sequence). V lost 0 bases to trimming and J lost 5 bases, with 11 bases between them. The CDR3 DNA reads as TGTGCCAGCAGCCAAGAGGGCAGGGGGGACGAGCAGTACTTC. Its protein is CASSQEGRGDEQYF.

The chain has TRBV19 and TRBJ2-1; D ambiguous. The CDR3 is 15 amino acids. Germline values: CDR1 LNHDA, CDR2 SQIVND (reference sequence). Between the trimmed V and J ends, which lost 7 bases and 5 bases, there was a span of 18 bases. The CDR3 DNA reads as TGTGCCAGTAAAGGAACCGGGTCCTACAACAATGAGCAGTTCTTC. Its protein product is CASKGTGSYNNEQFF.